The 30 T cell receptor beta chains reported below all come from one sample, sequenced in a study of T cell changes during pregnancy in multiple sclerosis. Measured with immunoSEQ multiplex PCR; TCRdb has only the in-frame clones, and not every one. Here the sample spans under 45,000 clones, 94% being singletons. The sequencing used CD4+ T cells from peripheral blood mononuclear cells, collected after pregnancy. These receptors originate from a female donor with multiple sclerosis, enrolled in a pregnancy study.

The J gene is TRBJ1-3, the V gene TRBV2; a weak D match, TRBD1 (5 bases). The germline CDR1 and CDR2 sequences are SNHLY and FYNNEI. The CDR3 contains 13 residues. V was shortened by 9 bases and J by 0 bases, with 9 bases between the two germline ends. CDR3 coding DNA: TGTGCCAGTCCGACAGACTCTGGAAACACCATATATTTT. Translating gives CASPTDSGNTIYF.

The CDR3 region has the DNA TGTGCCAGTAGCCTAATTGGCGGGGGCACTGAAGCTTTCTTT. This codes for CASSLIGGGTEAFF. The V gene is TRBV19, the J gene TRBJ1-1; weak D call: TRBD1 (5 bases). There are 14 residues in the CDR3. Germline CDR1 and CDR2: LNHDA and SQIVND (reference sequence). Trimming took 6 bases from V and 4 from J, leaving 15 bases between them. Drawing the rest from reference TRBV19 and TRBJ1-1, the complete variable domain is DGGITQSPKYLFRKEGQNVTLSCEQNLNHDAMYWYRQDPGQGLRLIYYSQIVNDFQKGDIAEGYSVSREKKESFPLTVTSAQKNPTAFYLCASSLIGGGTEAFFGQGTRLTVV.

The chain links TRBV19 to TRBJ2-3; tentative D call: TRBD2 (5 bases). Germline CDR1 LNHDA, CDR2 SQIVND (reference sequence). The V end lost 5 bases, the J end lost 0 bases, and 9 bases lay between the germline ends. The CDR3 totals 14 residues. CDR3 in DNA: TGTGCCAGTAGTGCCTGGACTAGCACAGATACGCAGTATTTT. Its translation is CASSAWTSTDTQYF.

The CDR3 is CASSPFSRGTNYGYTF. Here the CDR3 DNA reads TGTGCCAGCAGCCCTTTTAGCAGGGGGACTAACTATGGCTACACCTTC. The J gene is TRBJ1-2, the V gene TRBV6-6, with 7 bases that match TRBD1. V lost 6 bases, J lost 0 bases, and 10 bases stayed unmatched. The CDR3 spans 16 residues. Germline V gives CDR1 MNHNY, CDR2 SVGAGI (reference sequence).

The chain is built from TRBV29-1 and TRBJ2-2, with D possibly matching TRBD2 (7 bases). CDR1 is SQVTM and CDR2 is ANQGSEA in the germline V gene. The V and J ends lost 4 bases and 4 bases respectively, with 13 bases between them. The CDR3 is 14 amino acids. The CDR3 bases are TGCAGCGTTGGTGCGGGGGCCCTCACCGGGGAGCTGTTTTTT. Translated, it gives CSVGAGALTGELFF.

The chain combines TRBV19 with TRBJ2-3; TRBD1 is a possible D gene (5 bases). The CDR3 loop spans 14 amino acids. Germline V lookup: CDR1 LNHDA, CDR2 SQIVND (reference sequence). V lost 2 bases to trimming and J lost 0 bases, with 6 bases between them. CDR3 sequence reads: CASSIWGSTDTQYF. The CDR3 DNA reads TGTGCCAGTAGTATATGGGGCAGCACAGATACGCAGTATTTT. The entire variable domain, with the rest obtained from reference TRBV19 and TRBJ2-3, is as follows: DGGITQSPKYLFRKEGQNVTLSCEQNLNHDAMYWYRQDPGQGLRLIYYSQIVNDFQKGDIAEGYSVSREKKESFPLTVTSAQKNPTAFYLCASSIWGSTDTQYFGPGTRLTVL.

The rearrangement uses TRBV4-2 and TRBJ1-5, with D hard to call. The V gene's germline CDR1 is LGHNA and CDR2 YNFKEQ. CDR3 length: 15 amino acids. Trimming removed 4 bases from V and 0 bases from J, with 10 bases in between. CDR3 protein: CASSPVANSNQPQHF. In DNA form, the CDR3 reads TGTGCCAGCAGCCCGGTCGCTAATAGCAATCAGCCCCAGCATTTT.

The chain couples TRBV27 to TRBJ2-7; possible D gene TRBD1, 6 bases. The V and J ends lost 2 bases and 3 bases respectively, with 14 bases between them. The CDR3 sequence is 15 residues long. Per the germline V gene, CDR1 is MNHEY and CDR2 is SMNVEV (reference sequence). The CDR3 region is CASSLRWDTYYEQYF. The CDR3, as DNA: TGTGCCAGCAGTTTACGATGGGACACCTACTACGAGCAGTACTTC.

This chain connects TRBV7-3 to TRBJ2-2; 7 bases fit TRBD2. Germline trimming cut 5 bases from V and 4 bases from J; bases unmatched to any gene: 10. The CDR3 loop spans 16 amino acids. Germline V lookup: CDR1 SGHTA, CDR2 FQGTGA. This CDR3 reads CASSPRSGVGTGELFF. CDR3 sequence (DNA): TGTGCCAGCAGCCCCAGAAGCGGGGTCGGCACCGGGGAGCTGTTTTTT.

The chain employs TRBV18 and TRBJ1-2, with 9 positions matching TRBD1. Trimming at V came to 4 bases and at J to 8 bases, leaving 5 bases not matched to a gene. The CDR3 runs 13 residues. The germline V gene encodes CDR1 KGHSH and CDR2 LQKENI. DNA of the CDR3: TGTGCCAGCTCACAACAGGGGGCAAGGGGCTACACCTTC. This translates into CASSQQGARGYTF.

The genes are TRBV2 and TRBJ2-3; D perhaps matches TRBD1 (5 bases). Germline values: CDR1 SNHLY, CDR2 FYNNEI. CDR3 length: 15 amino acids. Trimming removed 1 base from V and 2 bases from J, with 10 bases in between. The CDR3 is CASSEGAGFTDTQYF. The CDR3 DNA follows: TGTGCCAGCAGTGAAGGAGCAGGGTTCACAGATACGCAGTATTTT. Variable domain in full (rest from reference TRBV2 and TRBJ2-3): EPEVTQTPSHQVTQMGQEVILRCVPISNHLYFYWYRQILGQKVEFLVSFYNNEISEKSEIFDDQFSVERPDGSNFTLKIRSTKLEDSAMYFCASSEGAGFTDTQYFGPGTRLTVL.

The chain carries TRBV11-2 and TRBJ1-2, with 9 nucleotides matching TRBD1. Germline V lookup: CDR1 SGHAT, CDR2 FQNNGV. The CDR3 has 14 amino acids. V gave up 5 bases and J gave up 5 bases; unmatched junction bases: 6. CDR3: CASSPSGQGYGYTF. CDR3 sequence (DNA): TGTGCCAGCAGCCCCTCGGGACAGGGATATGGCTACACCTTC.

The chain joins TRBV18 to TRBJ1-6; D call uncertain. The V and J ends lost 8 bases and 7 bases respectively, with 15 bases between them. Germline V CDR1 and CDR2: KGHSH, LQKENI. CDR3 length: 14 residues. The CDR3 region has the DNA TGTGCCAGCCGACTATTAAGTGAGAATTCACCCCTCCACTTT. Its translation: CASRLLSENSPLHF.

The chain links TRBV19 to TRBJ1-1; D not certain. The CDR3 length is 13 residues. The V end was cut by 3 bases, the J end by 1 base, with 6 bases between. CDR1 is LNHDA and CDR2 is SQIVND in the germline V gene (reference sequence). CDR3 DNA: TGTGCCAGTAGTATCGACAAGAACACTGAAGCTTTCTTT. The encoded protein is CASSIDKNTEAFF.

The rearrangement links TRBV5-6 to TRBJ2-2; D ambiguous. V lost 3 bases, J lost 2 bases, and 5 bases lay in between. The CDR3 has 13 residues. The V gene's germline CDR1 is SGHDT and CDR2 YYEEEE. The CDR3 loop reads CASSYINTGELFF. For the CDR3, the DNA is TGTGCCAGCAGCTATATTAACACCGGGGAGCTGTTTTTT.

The chain is built from TRBV2 and TRBJ1-2; weak D call: TRBD1 (5 bases). CDR1 and CDR2 (germline): SNHLY, FYNNEI. The CDR3 covers 14 residues. V was trimmed by 6 bases and J by 4 bases, leaving 15 bases between them. The CDR3: CASRAPQGSYGYTF. As DNA, the CDR3 is TGTGCCAGCAGGGCCCCCCAGGGCTCCTATGGCTACACCTTC.

The rearrangement joins TRBV6-5 to TRBJ2-3; TRBD2 agrees at 14 bases. V lost 0 bases to trimming and J lost 5 bases; unmatched junction nucleotides: 1. The CDR3 is made up of 16 amino acids. Germline CDR1 and CDR2: MNHEY and SVGAGI. CDR3 sequence reads: CASSYSTSGGEDTQYF. The DNA of the CDR3 is TGTGCCAGCAGTTACTCGACTAGCGGGGGGGAAGATACGCAGTATTTT.

The chain links TRBV10-3 to TRBJ2-1; 7 bases align to TRBD1. Trimming took 0 bases from V and 10 from J; bases not matched to a gene: 15. The germline CDR1 and CDR2 sequences are ENHRY and SYGVKD. The CDR3 covers 17 residues. The CDR3 DNA reads TGTGCCATCAGTGAGTCAGAAGGGGGCCCCACCTTTGGGGAGCAGTTCTTC. It yields the protein CAISESEGGPTFGEQFF.

This clone was counted once. V is TRBV10-3 and J is TRBJ1-1, with D uncertain. The CDR3 has 11 amino acids. The germline V gene has CDR1 ENHRY and CDR2 SYGVKD. The V end lost 6 bases, the J end lost 1 base, and 3 bases lay between the germline ends. The CDR3 here is CAISKNTEAFF. CDR3 nucleotides: TGTGCCATCAGCAAGAACACTGAAGCTTTCTTT.

This chain links TRBV18 with TRBJ1-1; D gene unclear. CDR3 size: 14 residues. Germline CDR1 is KGHSH and CDR2 is LQKENI. The ends were cut back, 2 bases at V and 1 base at J, with 8 bases in the middle. The DNA of the CDR3 is TGTGCCAGCTCACCAAGGAGCGGGAACACTGAAGCTTTCTTT. As protein: CASSPRSGNTEAFF.

V is TRBV29-1 and J is TRBJ1-1; 7 positions match TRBD1. CDR3 size: 12 residues. V dropped 4 bases and J dropped 6; count of bases not matched to a gene: 5. Germline values: CDR1 SQVTM, CDR2 ANQGSEA. In DNA form, the CDR3 reads TGCAGCGTTGGACAGGGTCCGGCTGAAGCTTTCTTT. It translates to CSVGQGPAEAFF.

There are a few counts of this clone. V usage is TRBV15 and J usage is TRBJ2-5; 14 bases match TRBD2. This CDR3 region has 16 residues. CDR1 LNHNV and CDR2 YYDKDF come from the germline V gene (reference sequence). V lost 4 bases to trimming and J lost 2 bases; unmatched junction nucleotides: 3. In DNA, the CDR3 is TGTGCCACCAGCACTGGGACTAGCGGGAGACAAGAGACCCAGTACTTC. It is translated as CATSTGTSGRQETQYF.

The chain is built from TRBV9 and TRBJ2-5; perhaps TRBD2 as D (6 bases). The length of the CDR3 is 16 residues. V lost 2 bases, J lost 2 bases, and 16 bases lay in between. From germline, CDR1 is SGDLS and CDR2 YYNGEE. DNA of the CDR3: TGTGCCAGCAGCGTGGCGCCTCAGGGAGGACAAGAGACCCAGTACTTC. Its translation: CASSVAPQGGQETQYF.

This sequence joins TRBV11-2 and TRBJ2-7, with 7 bases identical to TRBD2. Germline V gene sequence: CDR1 SGHAT, CDR2 FQNNGV. With 1 base clipped from V and 6 bases from J, the junction kept 3 bases outside the gene matches. The CDR3 has 13 amino acids. The CDR3 here is CASSLVLASEQYF. Written as DNA, the CDR3 is TGTGCCAGCAGCTTAGTACTAGCGTCCGAGCAGTACTTC.

The V call is TRBV2, the J call TRBJ1-3; tentatively, D is TRBD1 (6 bases). The CDR3 runs 16 residues. In germline, CDR1 is SNHLY, CDR2 FYNNEI. Trimming shortened V by 4 bases and J by 2 bases, and 15 bases separated the two germline ends. CDR3 protein: CASSASAQGPGNTIYF. Here the CDR3 DNA reads TGTGCCAGCAGTGCCTCGGCACAGGGACCTGGAAACACCATATATTTT. Complete variable domain (other parts from reference TRBV2 and TRBJ1-3): EPEVTQTPSHQVTQMGQEVILRCVPISNHLYFYWYRQILGQKVEFLVSFYNNEISEKSEIFDDQFSVERPDGSNFTLKIRSTKLEDSAMYFCASSASAQGPGNTIYFGEGSWLTVV.

V is TRBV4-1 and J is TRBJ2-7; D might be TRBD1 (5 bases). The CDR3 runs to 15 residues. Germline-derived CDR1 and CDR2 are MGHRA and YSYEKL. The germline V and J ends were trimmed by 0 bases and 0 bases, with 9 bases remaining between them. The CDR3 reads CASSQDTDISYEQYF. CDR3 bases: TGCGCCAGCAGCCAAGATACGGACATCTCCTACGAGCAGTACTTC.

V gene TRBV6-5 combines with J gene TRBJ1-1; TRBD1 is a possible D gene (6 bases). Germline assignment: CDR1 MNHEY and CDR2 SVGAGI. Trimming removed 2 bases from V and 1 base from J, with 8 bases in between. CDR3 length: 14 amino acids. The CDR3 region is CASSYLQGNTEAFF. The DNA of the CDR3 is TGTGCCAGCAGTTACCTACAGGGGAACACTGAAGCTTTCTTT.

The rearrangement links TRBV9 to TRBJ2-2, with D perhaps matching TRBD2 (5 bases). The germline V and J ends were trimmed by 0 bases and 6 bases, with 12 bases remaining between them. The CDR3 spans 15 residues. Germline V gene data show CDR1 as SGDLS and CDR2 as YYNGEE. DNA of the CDR3: TGTGCCAGCAGCGTAGTGACAACCGGGGCCGGGGAGCTGTTTTTT. Amino acid sequence: CASSVVTTGAGELFF.

The rearrangement joins TRBV4-2 to TRBJ1-5, with 8 bases aligning to TRBD1. With 5 bases clipped from V and 4 bases from J, the junction kept 13 bases outside the gene matches. Germline V gives CDR1 LGHNA, CDR2 YNFKEQ. The CDR3 length is 17 residues. CDR3 amino acids: CASSTSATGAVNQPQHF. DNA for the CDR3: TGTGCCAGCAGCACCTCAGCGACAGGGGCGGTAAATCAGCCCCAGCATTTT.

The gene calls are TRBV11-2 and TRBJ1-2; D unclear. The V gene's germline CDR1 is SGHAT and CDR2 FQNNGV. Trimming left V 6 bases short and J 12 bases short, with 20 bases between. The CDR3 is made up of 13 amino acids. The CDR3 DNA follows: TGTGCCAGCAGTGATCCGTCGGTGAGGTTTCACACCTTC. It codes for CASSDPSVRFHTF.